The 8 T cell receptor beta chains reported below all come from one sample, sequenced in a study of shared T cell receptors in the human thymus. Profiling relied on immunoSEQ multiplex PCR, and the TCRdb table lists in-frame clones only, not all of them. The sample carries about 380,000 clones, around 93% recorded once. What was sequenced was thymocytes. These TCRs come from a human donor.

CDR3 in DNA: TGCGCCAGCAGCTCGGGACAGGGATTGTACTTC. It codes for CASSSGQGLYF. The chain carries TRBV5-1 and TRBJ2-4; 9 nucleotides match TRBD1. Trimming removed 3 bases from V and 15 bases from J; junction bases left unmatched: 4. Germline V gene data show CDR1 as SGHRS and CDR2 as YFSETQ. The CDR3 covers 11 residues.

The chain uses TRBV5-1 and TRBJ2-5; D tentatively reads TRBD1 or TRBD2 (5 bases each). The germline CDR1 and CDR2 sequences are SGHRS and YFSETQ. The CDR3 is 11 amino acids. V lost 7 bases and J lost 5, with 9 bases in between. CDR3 sequence (DNA): TGCGCCAGCGTTGAGGGGGAGACCCAGTACTTC. It specifies CASVEGETQYF.

V and J are TRBV11-2 and TRBJ1-4; D perhaps matches TRBD1 (5 bases). The ends were cut back, 3 bases at V and 3 bases at J, with 14 bases in the middle. Looked up from germline, CDR1 is SGHAT and CDR2 is FQNNGV. The CDR3 has 16 residues. The CDR3 sequence is CASSFRPTASNEKLFF. In DNA form, the CDR3 reads TGTGCCAGCAGCTTCCGACCGACAGCCTCTAATGAAAAACTGTTTTTT.

The CDR3 reads CASTIRLAGGSYNEQFF. In DNA, the CDR3 is TGTGCCAGCACCATACGGCTAGCGGGAGGTTCCTACAATGAGCAGTTCTTC. The J gene is TRBJ2-1, the V gene TRBV28, with 11 bases that match TRBD2. The J segment lost 1 base and the V segment lost 7 bases, leaving 9 bases of the junction unmatched. CDR1 and CDR2 from the germline V gene are MDHEN and SYDVKM. The CDR3 contains 17 residues.

This clone was found once. This rearrangement joins TRBV9 to TRBJ2-3; 8 bases fit TRBD2. CDR1 is SGDLS, CDR2 YYNGEE, per germline. The CDR3 consists of 18 residues. Trimming took 4 bases from V and 3 from J; bases not matched to a gene: 16. The CDR3, as DNA: TGTGCCAGCAGCTCCCGCGCGAGCGGGAGTCGGAGGACAGATACGCAGTATTTT. Its protein is CASSSRASGSRRTDTQYF.

The V call is TRBV5-6, the J call TRBJ1-2, with 8 nucleotides matching TRBD1. The germline gives CDR1 SGHDT, CDR2 YYEEEE. This CDR3 is 16 amino acids long. V gave up 0 bases and J gave up 8 bases; unmatched junction bases: 12. The CDR3 reads CASSLEGQALPSGYTF. For the CDR3, the DNA is TGTGCCAGCAGCTTGGAGGGACAGGCTCTCCCATCGGGCTACACCTTC.

Regarding this clone: One end of the junction is discordant with germline, which a read error may explain. The chain carries TRBV5-1 and TRBJ2-7; D remains ambiguous. This CDR3 region has 13 residues. Looked up from germline, CDR1 is SGHRS and CDR2 is YFSETQ. The CDR3 is CASSFNIFYEQYF. The CDR3 DNA reads as TGTGCCAGCAGCTTCAATATCTTCTACGAGCAGTACTTC.

This chain uses TRBV7-2 with TRBJ1-2; 10 nucleotides match TRBD1. Unmatched junction bases numbered 0, after V lost 4 bases and J lost 4 bases. The CDR3 has 13 residues. Germline lookup yields CDR1 SGHTA and CDR2 FQGNSA. CDR3 amino acids: CASSWTGGYGYTF. The CDR3 coding sequence is TGTGCCAGCAGCTGGACAGGGGGCTATGGCTACACCTTC.